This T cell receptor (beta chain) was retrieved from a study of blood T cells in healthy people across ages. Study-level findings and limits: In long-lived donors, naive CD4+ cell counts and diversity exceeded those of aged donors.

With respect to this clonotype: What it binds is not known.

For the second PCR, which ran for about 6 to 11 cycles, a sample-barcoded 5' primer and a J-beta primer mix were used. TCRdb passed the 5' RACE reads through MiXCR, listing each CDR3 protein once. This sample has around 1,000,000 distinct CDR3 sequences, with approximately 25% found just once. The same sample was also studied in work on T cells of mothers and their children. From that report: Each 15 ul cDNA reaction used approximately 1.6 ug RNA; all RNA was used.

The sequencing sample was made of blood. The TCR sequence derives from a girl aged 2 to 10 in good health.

In nucleotides, the CDR3 is TGTGCCAGCAGCTTGCTCTCGGAAGATACGCAGTATTTT. This encodes CASSLLSEDTQYF. The chain recombines TRBV7-3 with TRBJ2-3; D is uncertain. Trimming shortened V by 3 bases and J by 5 bases, and 9 bases separated the two germline ends. Germline assignment: CDR1 SGHTA and CDR2 FQGTGA. This CDR3 spans 13 amino acids. The variable domain in full, with the rest retrieved from reference TRBV7-3 and TRBJ2-3, is GAGVSQTPSNKVTEKGKYVELRCDPISGHTALYWYRQSLGQGPEFLIYFQGTGAADDSGLPNDRFFAVRPEGSVSTLKIQRTERGDSAVYLCASSLLSEDTQYFGPGTRLTVL.